This TCR beta chain was retrieved from a study of T cell changes during pregnancy in multiple sclerosis. Per germline, CDR1 SGDLS and CDR2 YYNGEE. Between the trimmed V and J ends, which lost 0 bases and 1 base, there was a span of 7 bases. This CDR3 spans 14 amino acids. The repertoire was sequenced with immunoSEQ multiplex PCR; TCRdb's copy has only in-frame clones and lacks some. The table includes about 53,000 clones, roughly 90% detected once. This chain links TRBV9 with TRBJ1-1; no firm D call. The receptor was derived from a female donor with multiple sclerosis, enrolled in a pregnancy study. The material was CD8+ T cells from peripheral blood mononuclear cells, obtained before pregnancy. The CDR3 protein is CASSVGPGNTEAFF. DNA for the CDR3: TGTGCCAGCAGCGTAGGGCCGGGGAACACTGAAGCTTTCTTT.